Listed here are 9 T cell receptor beta chains from one sample, sequenced in a study of identical twins. TCRdb passed the 5' RACE reads through MiXCR, listing each CDR3 protein once. This repertoire shows 500,000 to 700,000 distinct CDR3 sequences, around 7.4% found once; its top ten account for roughly 1.6%. In addition, the sample was reused for a study of yellow fever vaccine responses in identical twins.

Sequenced sample: PBMCs. Receptor source: a woman aged 18-35 years in good health.

This clonotype was seen more than once but under ten times. This rearrangement joins TRBV14 to TRBJ2-2; D not certain. CDR1 is SGHDN, CDR2 FVKESK, per germline. Trimming took off 1 base at V and 5 bases at J, with 14 bases between the two ends. The CDR3 extends over 16 amino acids. The CDR3: CASSQVLEFRTGELFF. The CDR3 nucleotides are TGTGCCAGCAGCCAAGTTCTGGAATTTAGGACCGGGGAGCTGTTTTTT.

The V gene is TRBV4-2, the J gene TRBJ1-2; TRBD1 agrees at 7 bases. CDR3 length: 16 residues. V shed 4 bases and J 0 bases; nucleotides not matched to a gene: 8. CDR1 and CDR2 from the germline V gene are LGHNA and YNFKEQ. The CDR3 spells CASSPRQGGPNYGYTF. CDR3 nucleotide sequence: TGTGCCAGCAGCCCCCGACAGGGTGGTCCTAACTATGGCTACACCTTC.

This clonotype has a count of ten or more. The rearrangement links TRBV4-1 to TRBJ2-7; 8 bases align to TRBD2. With V trimmed by 1 base and J by 1 base, 3 bases remained unmatched. The CDR3 has 15 amino acids. Germline assignment: CDR1 MGHRA and CDR2 YSYEKL. The CDR3 region has the DNA TGCGCCAGCAGCCAAGGTTCTAGCGGGTCCTACGAGCAGTACTTC. Translation gives CASSQGSSGSYEQYF.

The CDR3 loop reads CASSAAGASYNEQFF. The CDR3, as DNA: TGTGCCAGCAGCGCTGCGGGCGCGTCCTACAATGAGCAGTTCTTC. The chain uses TRBV9 and TRBJ2-1; possible D gene TRBD2, 5 bases. Germline V gene lookup returns CDR1 SGDLS and CDR2 YYNGEE. The CDR3 runs 15 residues. With 3 bases removed from V and 1 base from J, the gap between germline ends came to 11 bases.

This clonotype has a count of ten or more. CDR3 sequence (DNA): TGTGCCAGCAGTTACACACCACAGTACACCGGGGAGCTGTTTTTT. The encoded protein is CASSYTPQYTGELFF. The rearrangement joins TRBV6-5 to TRBJ2-2; no definite D call. CDR3 length: 15 amino acids. V dropped 2 bases and J dropped 3 bases, with 10 bases sitting between them. The germline V gene has CDR1 MNHEY and CDR2 SVGAGI.

There are a few counts of this clonotype. V is TRBV5-1 and J is TRBJ2-1; D is uncertain. The CDR3 is 14 residues long. V was cut by 4 bases and J by 0 bases, with 8 bases left in between. The germline V gene has CDR1 SGHRS and CDR2 YFSETQ. CDR3: CASSPPRSYNEQFF. The CDR3 DNA reads as TGCGCCAGCAGCCCGCCCCGCTCCTACAATGAGCAGTTCTTC.

This chain connects TRBV5-5 to TRBJ2-7; perhaps D is TRBD1 or TRBD2 (5 bases each). The V end lost 2 bases, the J end lost 9 bases, and 18 bases lay between the germline ends. CDR3 size: 14 residues. CDR1 is SGHKS and CDR2 is YYEKEE in the germline V gene (reference sequence). CDR3 region: CASSFSVGVSGQYV. The CDR3 bases are TGTGCCAGCAGCTTTTCAGTGGGGGTCAGCGGGCAGTACGTC.

The chain uses TRBV12-3 or TRBV12-4 and TRBJ1-3; no definite D call. This CDR3 region has 15 residues. Deletions cut 7 bases from V and 0 bases from J, with 13 bases between. For the CDR3, the DNA is TGTGCCAGCACCTTTGGACTCCTCTCTGGAAACACCATATATTTT. Translating gives CASTFGLLSGNTIYF.

This clonotype occurred a few times. The gene calls are TRBV12-3 or TRBV12-4 and TRBJ2-5; no clear D gene. The germline V and J ends were trimmed by 6 bases and 3 bases, with 14 bases remaining between them. This CDR3 is 14 amino acids long. Here the CDR3 DNA reads TGTGCCAGCAGCCCTATGACTTGGAAAGAGACCCAGTACTTC. Residues: CASSPMTWKETQYF.